A single sample is the source of the 21 T cell receptor beta chains below, sequenced in a study of breast tumors, draining lymph nodes, adjacent tissues. Breast cancer patients provided tissue from their axillary draining lymph nodes. TCRdb reprocessed the multiplex PCR reads with MiXCR, giving one entry per CDR3 protein. The sample yields around 120,000 distinct CDR3 sequences, just under 20% seen once. Material for sequencing was axillary lymph node tissue. The source of these receptors is a female donor with breast cancer. Some clones in this sample may be carry-over from other donors' samples.

This clonotype was observed at least ten times. The J gene is TRBJ2-7, the V gene TRBV7-8; 11 bases are a match to TRBD2. The CDR3 is 15 amino acids. The V and J ends lost 4 bases and 3 bases, in that order; junction bases with no gene match: 5. The germline gives CDR1 SGHVS, CDR2 FQNEAQ. In nucleotides, the CDR3 is TGTGCCAGCAGCTCGTCCGGGACTAGCGGCTACGAGCAGTACTTC. Encoded protein: CASSSSGTSGYEQYF.

Regarding this clonotype: This may come from a read error, since a much larger clone is one base off. The chain employs TRBV2 and TRBJ2-3; 9 bases map to TRBD2. The CDR3 consists of 15 residues. V shed 6 bases and J 4 bases; nucleotides not matched to a gene: 8. CDR1 and CDR2 from the germline V gene are SNHLY and FYNNEI. Here the CDR3 DNA reads TGTGCCAGCAGCCTCGGGCGGGGGGGCGCAGATACGCAGTATTTT. Protein: CASSLGRGGADTQYF.

This clonotype was recorded at least ten times. The V and J genes are TRBV5-1 and TRBJ2-3; 9 bases match TRBD2. Germline V gives CDR1 SGHRS, CDR2 YFSETQ. The CDR3 totals 17 residues. J lost 2 bases, V lost 1 base, and 8 bases had no gene match. The CDR3 loop reads CASSLSYSGGLTDTQYF. As DNA, the CDR3 is TGCGCCAGCAGCTTGTCCTACAGCGGGGGGCTCACAGATACGCAGTATTTT. The full variable domain, in which reference TRBV5-1 and TRBJ2-3 provide the parts outside the CDR3, is KAGVTQTPRYLIKTRGQQVTLSCSPISGHRSVSWYQQTPGQGLQFLFEYFSETQRNKGNFPGRFSGRQFSNSRSEMNVSTLELGDSALYLCASSLSYSGGLTDTQYFGPGTRLTVL.

With regard to this clonotype: A read error is possible here, since a much larger clone lies one base away. V usage is TRBV6-1 and J usage is TRBJ2-5, with 9 bases matching TRBD1. Germline CDR1 is MNHNS and CDR2 is SASEGT. This CDR3 has 15 residues. Losses at the gene ends were 8 bases for V and 2 bases for J; bases not matched to a gene: 9. This CDR3 reads CASGVGQGWQETQYF. The CDR3 coding sequence is TGTGCCAGCGGTGTGGGACAGGGATGGCAAGAGACCCAGTACTTC.

This clonotype has at least ten counts. This chain links TRBV20-1 with TRBJ1-3, with no clear D. CDR3 length: 15 amino acids. V lost 0 bases, J lost 0 bases, and 9 bases lay in between. CDR1 and CDR2 from the germline V gene are DFQATT and SNEGSKA (reference sequence). The chain's CDR3 is CSARDYQSSGNTIYF. As DNA, the CDR3 is TGCAGTGCTAGAGATTACCAGAGCTCTGGAAACACCATATATTTT.

This clonotype was counted many times. This chain uses TRBV7-2 with TRBJ2-7, with TRBD2 identical over 8 bases. V was pared by 5 bases and J by 3 bases, with 9 bases of the junction left unmatched. This CDR3 region has 15 residues. Germline loops: CDR1 SGHTA, CDR2 FQGNSA. The CDR3 DNA reads as TGTGCCAGCAGCCATAAGCGGGAGAATCGCTACGAGCAGTACTTC. Its translation is CASSHKRENRYEQYF.

Note on this clonotype: A single base separates this from a much larger clone, so it may be a read error. The chain uses TRBV15 and TRBJ1-5; possible D gene TRBD1, 6 bases. The CDR3 spans 13 residues. Per germline, CDR1 LNHNV and CDR2 YYDKDF (reference sequence). V was shortened by 5 bases and J by 6 bases, with 11 bases between the two germline ends. The DNA for the CDR3 is TGTGCCACCAGCGGAGGGGGAGGTCAGCCCCAGCATTTT. It encodes CATSGGGGQPQHF.

Many counts were recorded for this clonotype. The chain carries TRBV4-1 and TRBJ1-5; 10 bases are shared with TRBD1. CDR3 length equals 18 residues. V trimming: 0 bases; J trimming: 6 bases; junction bases outside the gene matches: 11. CDR1 and CDR2 from the germline V gene are MGHRA and YSYEKL. For the CDR3, the DNA is TGCGCCAGCAGCCAAGAGGCTCCGGGACAGGGGCAGCGTCAGCCCCAGCATTTT. As protein: CASSQEAPGQGQRQPQHF.

This clonotype came up a few times. This chain links TRBV6-4 with TRBJ2-4, with D uncertain. The CDR3 extends over 14 amino acids. Germline CDR1 and CDR2: MRHNA and SNTAGT. V was cut by 7 bases and J by 0 bases, with 10 bases left in between. In DNA, the CDR3 is TGTGCCAGCATAGACTCCTTAGCCAAAAACATTCAGTACTTC. Its translation: CASIDSLAKNIQYF.

In this sample, this clonotype turned up many times. This chain uses TRBV29-1 with TRBJ2-1, with TRBD2 as a possible D gene (6 bases). The ends were cut back, 4 bases at V and 4 bases at J, with 14 bases in the middle. This CDR3 region has 14 residues. Germline V gene data show CDR1 as SQVTM and CDR2 as ANQGSEA. The CDR3 reads CSVAIAEPYNEQFF. The CDR3, as DNA: TGCAGCGTTGCAATAGCGGAGCCTTACAATGAGCAGTTCTTC.

This clonotype was seen a handful of times. This chain uses TRBV30 with TRBJ2-1; D is undetermined. V was shortened by 3 bases and J by 12 bases, with 12 bases between the two germline ends. CDR3 length: 11 residues. The germline V gene encodes CDR1 GTSNPN and CDR2 SVGIG (reference sequence). The CDR3 DNA reads TGTGCCTGGAGGCTCTCCAGTGGGCAGTTCTTC. This sequence encodes CAWRLSSGQFF. The full variable domain, rest sourced from reference TRBV30 and TRBJ2-1, is SQTIHQWPATLVQPVGSPLSLECTVEGTSNPNLYWYRQAAGRGLQLLFYSVGIGQISSEVPQNLSASRPQDRQFILSSKKLLLSDSGFYLCAWRLSSGQFFGPGTRLTVL.

With respect to this clonotype: A much larger clone differs by one base, so this may be a read error. The chain recombines TRBV5-1 with TRBJ2-3; D tentatively reads TRBD1 or TRBD2 (7 bases each). CDR3 length: 20 residues. CDR1 is SGHRS, CDR2 YFSETQ, per germline. V gave up 0 bases and J gave up 6 bases, with 29 bases separating them. DNA of the CDR3: TGCGCCAGCAGCTTGGGGGGCCCGGCCAGGGGGGGGAGGGCCGCCGATACGCAGTATTTT. Protein: CASSLGGPARGGRAADTQYF. The full variable domain, with the rest looked up from reference TRBV5-1 and TRBJ2-3, is KAGVTQTPRYLIKTRGQQVTLSCSPISGHRSVSWYQQTPGQGLQFLFEYFSETQRNKGNFPGRFSGRQFSNSRSEMNVSTLELGDSALYLCASSLGGPARGGRAADTQYFGPGTRLTVL.

V and J are TRBV19 and TRBJ2-2; 8 nucleotides agree with TRBD2. This CDR3 region has 13 residues. Per germline, CDR1 LNHDA and CDR2 SQIVND (reference sequence). Trimming removed 8 bases from V and 5 bases from J; junction bases left unmatched: 4. CDR3 region: CASSGGPTGELFF. The CDR3 nucleotides are TGTGCCAGTTCGGGAGGGCCGACCGGGGAGCTGTTTTTT. Together with reference TRBV19 and TRBJ2-2, the CDR3 gives the full variable domain: DGGITQSPKYLFRKEGQNVTLSCEQNLNHDAMYWYRQDPGQGLRLIYYSQIVNDFQKGDIAEGYSVSREKKESFPLTVTSAQKNPTAFYLCASSGGPTGELFFGEGSRLTVL.

This clonotype was counted at least ten times. J is TRBJ2-3 and V is TRBV4-1; D assignment may be TRBD1 or TRBD2 (5 bases each). This CDR3 region has 13 residues. Germline CDR1 reads MGHRA; CDR2 reads YSYEKL. V lost 3 bases and J lost 5, with 9 bases in between. The CDR3, as DNA: TGCGCCAGCAGCCAGGCTGGGGGAGATACGCAGTATTTT. This encodes CASSQAGGDTQYF.

At least ten counts were recorded for this clonotype. The chain recombines TRBV5-6 with TRBJ1-4, with TRBD1 as a possible D gene (6 bases). Trimming shortened V by 2 bases and J by 8 bases, and 13 bases separated the two germline ends. CDR3 length equals 14 residues. In germline, CDR1 is SGHDT, CDR2 YYEEEE. Here the CDR3 DNA reads TGTGCCAGCAGCTTACTACAGGGCAACGAAAAACTGTTTTTT. Its translation is CASSLLQGNEKLFF. The variable domain in full, with the rest retrieved from reference TRBV5-6 and TRBJ1-4, is DAGVTQSPTHLIKTRGQQVTLRCSPKSGHDTVSWYQQALGQGPQFIFQYYEEEERQRGNFPDRFSGHQFPNYSSELNVNALLLGDSALYLCASSLLQGNEKLFFGSGTQLSVL.

This clonotype was seen at least ten times. J is TRBJ2-2 and V is TRBV5-1; D call uncertain. The V and J ends lost 0 bases and 0 bases respectively, with 6 bases between them. The CDR3 runs to 15 residues. Germline CDR1 and CDR2: SGHRS and YFSETQ. CDR3 sequence (DNA): TGCGCCAGCAGCTTGGGCCACGCGAACACCGGGGAGCTGTTTTTT. This sequence encodes CASSLGHANTGELFF. Combining the CDR3 with reference TRBV5-1 and TRBJ2-2 gives the whole variable domain KAGVTQTPRYLIKTRGQQVTLSCSPISGHRSVSWYQQTPGQGLQFLFEYFSETQRNKGNFPGRFSGRQFSNSRSEMNVSTLELGDSALYLCASSLGHANTGELFFGEGSRLTVL.

In regard to this clonotype: At one end the junction does not follow the germline gene, possibly because of a read error. The chain joins TRBV3-1 to TRBJ2-5, with D perhaps TRBD2 (5 bases). CDR3 length equals 18 residues. CDR1 is LGHDT and CDR2 is YNNKEL in the germline V gene (reference sequence). Written as DNA, the CDR3 is TGCGCCAGCGGCCAAGGTCCTGAAGACTGGTACGGAAAAGAGACCCAGTACTTC. Amino acids: CASGQGPEDWYGKETQYF.

In this sample, this clonotype is medium-sized. The chain links TRBV11-1 to TRBJ1-6; no clear D. The V gene's germline CDR1 is SGHAT and CDR2 FQDESV (reference sequence). Trimming pared 1 base from V and 8 bases from J, leaving 9 bases between. The CDR3 runs to 14 residues. CDR3 coding DNA: TGTGCCAGCAGCTTAGGCGATTCCGATTCACCCCTCCACTTT. Residues: CASSLGDSDSPLHF.

As regards this clonotype: The junction departs from the called germline gene at one end, perhaps through a read error. The rearrangement links TRBV5-6 to TRBJ2-7; tentative D call: TRBD1 (5 bases). The CDR3 totals 17 residues. Germline-derived CDR1 and CDR2 are SGHDT and YYEEEE. This CDR3 reads CTSSAGKGVAPLYEQYF. The CDR3 nucleotides read TGTACCAGCAGCGCCGGAAAAGGGGTTGCTCCACTCTACGAGCAGTACTTC.

This clonotype was picked up a small number of times. The chain recombines TRBV5-6 with TRBJ2-2; a possible D gene is TRBD2 (5 bases). This CDR3 has 16 residues. Germline loops: CDR1 SGHDT, CDR2 YYEEEE. V lost 0 bases and J 5 bases, leaving 14 bases between the germline ends. In nucleotides, the CDR3 is TGTGCCAGCAGCTTGGAAGGAGTCGGGGTTACCGGGGAGCTGTTTTTT. This translates into CASSLEGVGVTGELFF.

This clonotype was recorded at least ten times. The chain joins TRBV20-1 to TRBJ1-6, with TRBD1 matching over 8 bases. The CDR3 is 13 amino acids. The trim removed 5 bases at V and 9 bases at J, leaving 6 bases unmatched. CDR1 is DFQATT, CDR2 SNEGSKA, per germline (reference sequence). The CDR3 reads CSASDRAGSPLHF. The CDR3 DNA follows: TGCAGTGCTTCGGACAGGGCGGGTTCACCCCTCCACTTT.